The rows below give T cell receptor beta chains drawn from one sample of a study of cytomegalovirus exposure and HLA in healthy donors. The assay was immunoSEQ multiplex PCR, and TCRdb's table has in-frame clones only and misses some. Of 120,000 to 150,000 clones detected, roughly nine tenths appear once; the ten largest clones hold about 2.7%. The sequencing sample was made of PBMCs. Receptors were obtained from a man aged 18 to 29 in good health and CMV-seronegative. Each CDR3 is given without its conserved first and last residue.

j_call v_call cdr3_aa
TRBJ2-1 TRBV19 ASMEGAGEQF
TRBJ1-2 TRBV28 ASSFLPGNYGYT
TRBJ1-5 TRBV28 ASSSTGGSNQPQH
TRBJ2-7 TRBV5-6 ASSLLGTEAFNEQY
TRBJ1-2 TRBV15 ATSRDWRDVGYT
TRBJ1-5 TRBV28 ASSFGTGTSRQPQH
TRBJ2-1 TRBV20-1 SAGGYNEQF
TRBJ2-7 TRBV10-3 AISESTYILGDRSSYEQY
TRBJ2-1 TRBV7-2 ASSLVREEQF
TRBJ2-2 TRBV28 ASSFPRTVRTGELF
TRBJ2-3 TRBV7-9 ASSLDLQGRTDTQY
TRBJ2-3 TRBV5-8 ASSLIGFRGGTDTQY
TRBJ2-7 TRBV6-1 ASSRSRLSSYEQY
TRBJ2-1 TRBV6-5 ASSYSPGGDEQF
TRBJ2-7 TRBV6-1 ASSVDRDEQY
TRBJ2-7 TRBV28 ASSLGAPGLAGILEQY
TRBJ2-7 TRBV27 ASSETPGNSYEQY
TRBJ2-3 TRBV30 AWSVQGGALDTQY
TRBJ1-3 TRBV29-1 SVGQGGNTIY
TRBJ2-3 TRBV7-8 ASTSGVSTDTQY
TRBJ2-7 TRBV5-1 ASSLGGVGFYEQY
TRBJ2-5 TRBV19 ASRPSGTPPETQY
TRBJ1-2 TRBV6-5 ASSPSAGLGYT
TRBJ1-2 TRBV5-6 ASSNGKANYGYT
TRBJ2-2 TRBV10-1 APSSGERHRGNTGELF
TRBJ2-5 TRBV7-6 ASSWGTSGALATQY
TRBJ2-5 TRBV30 AWSGKAGKETQY
TRBJ2-4 TRBV12-5 ASGLVLAGAKNIQY
TRBJ2-2 TRBV4-1 ASSQEEYRETGELF
TRBJ2-2 TRBV19 ASSASGVSGELF
TRBJ2-7 TRBV2 AGGGYRREQY
TRBJ2-1 TRBV6-5 ASSYLNEQF
TRBJ1-2 TRBV19 ASSVDPGNYGYT
TRBJ2-2 TRBV7-9 ASSPPAQGETGELF
TRBJ1-5 TRBV2 ASSDLYDRGGYSNQPQH
TRBJ1-5 TRBV5-6 ASSSSDRWSNQPQH
TRBJ2-5 TRBV20-1 SAPHQETQY
TRBJ2-3 TRBV2 ASFRGQGDTQY
TRBJ1-1 TRBV19 ASSRTGEAF
TRBJ1-4 TRBV5-1 ASSLLGQSTNEKLF
TRBJ2-2 TRBV9 ASSVVSGDTGELF
TRBJ1-2 TRBV28 ASSSGQGYGYT
TRBJ1-2 TRBV15 ATSRAQLAGYT
TRBJ2-2 TRBV5-1 ASSQNTFMTDATGELF
TRBJ2-7 TRBV4-1 ASSQPGTSAYEQY
TRBJ1-1 TRBV4-3 ASSPYRGHTEAF
TRBJ2-1 TRBV6-6 ASSRDLAGDGEQF
TRBJ1-1 TRBV2 ASVQGLNTEAF
TRBJ1-5 TRBV19 ASSMVSQGNQPQH